One sample yielded the 25 T cell receptor beta chains listed below, sequenced in a study of molecular identifiers for immune sequencing clone quantification (dated by TCRdb to 2016 to 2019). Libraries were built with PCR. TCRdb lists the instrument as Illumina HiSeq 4000. In TCRdb, the public reads were trimmed at Q25 with fastp and aligned with MiXCR, with productive beta chains retained. Records with the same CDR3 protein are collapsed into one entry carrying the most frequent genes and DNA. Present in this sample are about 640,000 distinct CDR3 sequences, just under 20% of which were seen just once. The top ten hold approximately 0.9% of the sample. Sequenced material: naive CD8+ T cells from blood, with Jurkat cell RNA spiked in. What the cell subset or site label conveys for this sample: FACS-sorted CD8+CD4-CCR7+CD45RA+ naive T cells. Every receptor here comes from a human donor in good health. Some libraries in this study had Jurkat cell RNA spiked in.

Only a few counts were recorded for this clonotype. The chain joins TRBV6-2 or TRBV6-3 to TRBJ2-1; the match to TRBD1 covers 8 bases. J was trimmed by 6 bases and V by 7 bases; bases with no gene match: 5. The germline CDR1 and CDR2 sequences are MNHEY and SVGEGT. CDR3 length equals 13 residues. The CDR3 nucleotides read TGTGCCAGCAATTTCGACAGGGGCAATGAGCAGTTCTTC. It translates to CASNFDRGNEQFF.

This clonotype was observed many times. The chain recombines TRBV11-2 with TRBJ2-1, with TRBD2 identical over 9 bases. From germline, CDR1 is SGHAT and CDR2 FQNNGV. The CDR3 is made up of 16 amino acids. The junction had 3 bases not matched to a gene; V was cut back by 0 bases and J by 3 bases. The CDR3 loop reads CASSLELAGDYNEQFF. CDR3 in DNA: TGTGCCAGCAGCTTAGAATTAGCGGGGGACTACAATGAGCAGTTCTTC.

The chain carries TRBV11-2 and TRBJ2-7, with 7 bases identical to TRBD2. Germline V gene data show CDR1 as SGHAT and CDR2 as FQNNGV. The CDR3 is made up of 17 amino acids. Unmatched junction bases numbered 8, after V lost 0 bases and J lost 0 bases. For the CDR3, the DNA is TGTGCCAGCAGCTTAGAAGGTGGCGGGAGCCTCTCCTACGAGCAGTACTTC. Translation: CASSLEGGGSLSYEQYF.

This clonotype has at least ten counts. The V gene is TRBV29-1, the J gene TRBJ2-7; maybe TRBD1 (5 bases). This CDR3 contains 12 residues. V was shortened by 5 bases and J by 3 bases, with 11 bases between the two germline ends. Germline V gene lookup returns CDR1 SQVTM and CDR2 ANQGSEA. CDR3 sequence (DNA): TGCAGCGTTCGTAGGGGCATCTACGAGCAGTACTTC. It codes for CSVRRGIYEQYF.

The sample holds one count of this clonotype. The rearrangement links TRBV18 to TRBJ2-1; D gene ambiguous. The CDR3 runs 12 residues. The germline gives CDR1 KGHSH, CDR2 LQKENI. V was pared by 5 bases and J by 8 bases, with 10 bases between. CDR3 amino acids: CASSSGPHEQFF. The CDR3 nucleotides are TGTGCCAGCTCATCCGGGCCCCATGAGCAGTTCTTC.

In the case of this clonotype: Because the CDR3 is missing its conserved closing phenylalanine or tryptophan, this is likely a read error. This rearrangement joins TRBV19 to TRBJ2-5, with 7 bases that match TRBD1. CDR1 and CDR2 from the germline V gene are LNHDA and SQIVND (reference sequence). With V trimmed by 6 bases and J by 5 bases, 6 bases remained unmatched. This CDR3 has 13 residues. CDR3 DNA sequence: TGTGCCAGTAGAGGGGGCGGGTATGAGACCCAGTACCTC. It is translated as CASRGGGYETQYL.

The chain employs TRBV27 and TRBJ2-7; no clear D. The CDR3 sequence is 13 residues long. Trimming cost V 8 bases and J 6 bases, with 17 bases left between them. The V gene's germline CDR1 is MNHEY and CDR2 SMNVEV (reference sequence). CDR3 amino acids: CASGTGSGGEQYF. The CDR3 DNA reads TGTGCCAGCGGTACGGGCTCGGGTGGCGAGCAGTACTTC.

There are a few counts of this clonotype. This sequence may be a read error, since a much larger clone differs from it by one base. In DNA form, the CDR3 reads TGCGTCAGCAGCTCCGGGACTGGCTCTGGAAACACCATATATTTT. This codes for CVSSSGTGSGNTIYF. The V and J genes are TRBV4-3 and TRBJ1-3, with a tentative D call TRBD1 (5 bases). This CDR3 has 15 amino acids. Germline-derived CDR1 and CDR2 are LGHNA and YSLEER.

This clonotype was seen at least ten times. The gene calls are TRBV11-2 and TRBJ1-1, with TRBD1 matching over 8 bases. This CDR3 comprises 15 residues. Germline trimming cut 5 bases from V and 1 base from J; bases unmatched to any gene: 6. Germline V gene sequence: CDR1 SGHAT, CDR2 FQNNGV. CDR3 loop: CASSGPGGTNTEAFF. In DNA form, the CDR3 reads TGTGCCAGCAGCGGGCCAGGGGGCACGAACACTGAAGCTTTCTTT.

This clonotype was counted a few times. J is TRBJ2-2 and V is TRBV4-3; 8 nucleotides match TRBD2. This CDR3 has 16 residues. Trimming took 6 bases from V and 1 from J; bases not matched to a gene: 7. The germline V gene encodes CDR1 LGHNA and CDR2 YSLEER. Written as DNA, the CDR3 is TGCGCCAGCAGTCCAACAGCGGGGGAGAACACCGGGGAGCTGTTTTTT. This sequence encodes CASSPTAGENTGELFF.

The chain couples TRBV6-6 to TRBJ2-2; 7 nucleotides align to TRBD2. Trimming took 0 bases from V and 7 from J; bases not matched to a gene: 5. The CDR3 runs to 15 residues. Germline lookup yields CDR1 MNHNY and CDR2 SVGAGI (reference sequence). DNA for the CDR3: TGTGCCAGCAGTTACTCGGGGGGGAGTTTCGGGGAGCTGTTTTTT. Residues: CASSYSGGSFGELFF.

This clonotype was seen only a few times. The J gene is TRBJ2-1, the V gene TRBV27, with 8 bases aligning to TRBD2. Germline V gene data show CDR1 as MNHEY and CDR2 as SMNVEV (reference sequence). This CDR3 contains 15 residues. V lost 6 bases, J lost 0 bases, and 4 bases stayed unmatched. The chain's CDR3 is CASSSSGYSYNEQFF. Here the CDR3 DNA reads TGTGCCAGCAGCTCTAGCGGGTACTCCTACAATGAGCAGTTCTTC.

This clonotype has just a few counts. This rearrangement joins TRBV27 to TRBJ1-3; D not resolved. The CDR3 covers 15 residues. Looked up from germline, CDR1 is MNHEY and CDR2 is SMNVEV (reference sequence). V lost 2 bases and J lost 0, with 8 bases in between. CDR3 DNA: TGTGCCAGCAGTTTAAGTGGGGACTCTGGAAACACCATATATTTT. It encodes CASSLSGDSGNTIYF.

Remarks on this clonotype: With a much larger clone just one base away, this may be a read error. This rearrangement joins TRBV29-1 to TRBJ1-4, with D perhaps TRBD1 (5 bases). CDR1 is SQVTM, CDR2 ANQGSEA, per germline. Trimming left V 7 bases short and J 10 bases short, with 22 bases between. CDR3 length: 14 residues. CDR3 coding DNA: TGCAGCGCCTCTTACTTGGAAGGGGAGGTAAAACTGTTTTTT. Its protein product is CSASYLEGEVKLFF. Variable domain in full (rest from reference TRBV29-1 and TRBJ1-4): SAVISQKPSRDICQRGTSLTIQCQVDSQVTMMFWYRQQPGQSLTLIATANQGSEATYESGFVIDKFPISRPNLTFSTLTVSNMSPEDSSIYLCSASYLEGEVKLFFGSGTQLSVL.

This clonotype appeared many times. V gene TRBV7-9 combines with J gene TRBJ2-7; TRBD1 matches at 11 bases. The ends lost 5 bases at V and 3 bases at J; junction bases unmatched: 15. The CDR3 totals 18 residues. The germline gives CDR1 SEHNR, CDR2 FQNEAQ (reference sequence). CDR3 loop: CASSPYSSDRGRIYEQYF. CDR3 nucleotides: TGTGCCAGCAGCCCCTACTCCTCGGACAGGGGGCGAATCTACGAGCAGTACTTC.

This clonotype was seen a handful of times. The CDR3 DNA sequence: TGTGCCAGCAGCAGGTCCCGGGACAGGAGTCCCTGCCACTCTGGGAACACCATATATTTT. Translated: CASSRSRDRSPCHSGNTIYF. The V gene is TRBV21-1, the J gene TRBJ1-3; the table calls TRBD1, which could not be checked here. TRBV21-1 is given as a pseudogene. The CDR3 loop spans 20 amino acids.

With respect to this clonotype: This could be a read error, since a much larger clone is one nucleotide away. The V and J genes are TRBV19 and TRBJ2-1; 8 nucleotides line up with TRBD2. This CDR3 spans 15 amino acids. CDR1 is LNHDA and CDR2 is SQIVND in the germline V gene (reference sequence). The CDR3 sequence is CASSIGGGRYNKQFF. CDR3 DNA sequence: TGTGCCAGTAGTATCGGGGGGGGGCGGTACAATAAGCAGTTCTTC.

The chain combines TRBV6-2 or TRBV6-3 with TRBJ1-6; TRBD1 is a possible D gene (5 bases). Trimming removed 6 bases at V and 3 bases at J, with 12 bases between. Germline V gene data show CDR1 as MNHEY and CDR2 as SVGEGT. CDR3 length: 15 residues. This CDR3 reads CASRIGHGYNSPLHF. CDR3 in DNA: TGTGCCAGCAGGATAGGACACGGCTATAATTCACCCCTCCACTTT.

This clonotype was seen ten or more times. V and J are TRBV9 and TRBJ2-3; D is ambiguous. The V gene lost 0 bases and the J gene lost 3 bases, with 5 bases spanning the gap. This CDR3 comprises 13 residues. Per germline, CDR1 SGDLS and CDR2 YYNGEE. Written as DNA, the CDR3 is TGTGCCAGCAGCGTAGTCGTGACAGATACGCAGTATTTT. It is translated as CASSVVVTDTQYF.

This clonotype came up many times. The chain is built from TRBV6-2 or TRBV6-3 and TRBJ2-1, with D unresolved. The CDR3 spans 13 residues. Germline assignment: CDR1 MNHEY and CDR2 SVGEGT. The V and J ends lost 1 base and 8 bases respectively, with 9 bases between them. The CDR3 sequence: CASSYFLKDEQFF. The CDR3 bases are TGTGCCAGCAGTTACTTTTTAAAGGATGAGCAGTTCTTC.

At least ten counts were recorded for this clonotype. V and J are TRBV6-2 or TRBV6-3 and TRBJ2-1; 8 bases agree with TRBD1. This CDR3 comprises 15 residues. With V trimmed by 1 base and J by 7 bases, 6 bases remained unmatched. Looked up from germline, CDR1 is MNHEY and CDR2 is SVGEGT. Here the CDR3 reads CASSYFQGAGNEQFF. The CDR3 DNA follows: TGTGCCAGCAGTTACTTCCAGGGGGCTGGGAATGAGCAGTTCTTC.

For this clonotype: One base away lies a much larger clone, so this may be a sequencing read error. This CDR3 is CASTSLNEKPFF. The CDR3 region has the DNA TGTGCCAGCACTAGTTTGAATGAAAAACCGTTTTTT. The chain uses TRBV6-6 and TRBJ1-4, with D uncertain. This CDR3 comprises 12 residues. CDR1 is MNHNY, CDR2 SVGAGI, per germline (reference sequence).

In regard to this clonotype: This CDR3 is missing its conserved last phenylalanine or tryptophan, likely due to a read error. V gene TRBV13 combines with J gene TRBJ2-3, with TRBD2 identical over 10 bases. Per germline, CDR1 PRHDT and CDR2 FYEKMQ (reference sequence). V lost 5 bases and J lost 0; bases outside the gene matches: 8. This CDR3 is 17 amino acids long. The CDR3 sequence: CASSAWTSGYSTDTQYS. The CDR3 nucleotides read TGTGCCAGCAGCGCCTGGACTAGCGGATATAGCACAGATACGCAGTATTCT.

In its sample, this clonotype was seen a few times. The chain carries TRBV7-8 and TRBJ2-7, with D possibly being TRBD2 (6 bases). The CDR3 contains 14 residues. V was shortened by 0 bases and J by 4 bases, with 10 bases between the two germline ends. The germline V gene encodes CDR1 SGHVS and CDR2 FQNEAQ. CDR3 in DNA: TGTGCCAGCAGCTTAGCGGGACTCCTATACGAGCAGTACTTC. Protein: CASSLAGLLYEQYF. Together with reference TRBV7-8 and TRBJ2-7, the CDR3 gives the full variable domain: GAGVSQSPRYKVAKRGQDVALRCDPISGHVSLFWYQQALGQGPEFLTYFQNEAQLDKSGLPSDRFFAERPEGSVSTLKIQRTQQEDSAVYLCASSLAGLLYEQYFGPGTRLTVT.

V usage is TRBV7-9 and J usage is TRBJ2-5; 11 bases are shared with TRBD2. J lost 7 bases, V lost 0 bases, and 13 bases had no gene match. Germline V CDR1 and CDR2: SEHNR, FQNEAQ (reference sequence). The CDR3 has 18 residues. The CDR3 bases are TGTGCCAGCAGCTTAGCGCGGGGACTAGCGGTCTCACTGGGGACCCAGTACTTC. It is translated as CASSLARGLAVSLGTQYF.